The 21 T cell receptor beta chains given below trace back to one sample, sequenced in a study of T cell repertoires in cytomegalovirus infection (dated by TCRdb to between 2018 and 2021). The sequencing machine was an Illumina HiSeq 1500. Starting from the raw public reads, TCRdb applied fastp trimming at Q25, assembled clones with MiXCR and retained in-frame beta chains. Under each unique CDR3 protein, matching rows form one entry showing the most common genes and DNA. In all, the sample holds around 530,000 distinct CDR3 sequences, and 15% to 20% of those were seen once. 24% of the sample lies in the top ten. The sample comprised CD8+ T cells from PBMCs. These TCRs come from a human donor in good health (CMV status not recorded). Some clones in this sample may be carry-over from other donors' samples.

This clonotype was detected once. The CDR3 region is CASRHPQANEKLFF. The CDR3 DNA follows: TGCGCCAGCAGACACCCGCAAGCAAATGAAAAACTGTTTTTT. This rearrangement joins TRBV10-1 to TRBJ1-4, with D unclear. The V end lost 6 bases, the J end lost 5 bases, and 13 bases lay between the germline ends. There are 14 residues in the CDR3. The germline V gene encodes CDR1 WNHNN and CDR2 SYGVQD (reference sequence).

The chain uses TRBV19 and TRBJ1-1; possible D gene TRBD1, 6 bases. Per germline, CDR1 LNHDA and CDR2 SQIVND (reference sequence). The CDR3 contains 13 residues. V shed 6 bases and J shed 4 bases, with 12 bases lying between them. This chain's CDR3 is CASRTGGATEAFF. The CDR3 coding sequence is TGTGCCAGTAGAACCGGGGGGGCCACTGAAGCTTTCTTT.

CDR3 nucleotide sequence: TGCGCCAGCAGTGTAGGAGCGGGGGCTTACAATGAGCAGTTCTTC. The encoded protein is CASSVGAGAYNEQFF. The chain links TRBV10-2 to TRBJ2-1, with TRBD2 matching over 8 bases. Trimming took 4 bases from V and 4 from J; bases not matched to a gene: 6. There are 15 residues in the CDR3. Germline V gene sequence: CDR1 WSHSY, CDR2 SAAADI.

This clonotype was counted many times. The rearrangement links TRBV2 to TRBJ2-4, with D possibly being TRBD1 (6 bases). This CDR3 is built from 16 residues. Per the germline V gene, CDR1 is SNHLY and CDR2 is FYNNEI. The V end was cut by 1 base, the J end by 0 bases, with 10 bases between. This CDR3 reads CASSEVQGLAKNIQYF. The CDR3 nucleotides are TGTGCCAGCAGTGAAGTTCAGGGGCTAGCCAAAAACATTCAGTACTTC.

This clonotype was seen many times. The V gene is TRBV11-2, the J gene TRBJ1-1, with unresolved D. The CDR3 has 11 amino acids. Trimming took off 4 bases at V and 10 bases at J, with 10 bases between the two ends. Germline CDR1 is SGHAT and CDR2 is FQNNGV. CDR3 in amino acids: CASSSTTRAFF. CDR3 in DNA: TGTGCCAGCAGCTCGACGACTCGAGCTTTCTTT.

As concerns this clonotype: Possible read error: a much larger clone is one base away. The conserved phenylalanine or tryptophan is not found at the CDR3 terminus, so this likely reflects a read error. The chain uses TRBV7-3 and TRBJ2-7; D assignment may be TRBD1 or TRBD2 (5 bases each). The V gene lost 5 bases and the J gene lost 5 bases, with 16 bases spanning the gap. CDR1 and CDR2 (germline): SGHTA, FQGTGA. This CDR3 has 14 residues. In DNA form, the CDR3 reads TGTGCCAGCAGCCCCACGGTGGGGGAGCACGAGCAGTACTTA. It specifies CASSPTVGEHEQYL.

To note about this clonotype: A read error is possible here, since a much larger clone lies one base away. The gene calls are TRBV19 and TRBJ1-1; a possible D gene is TRBD1 (5 bases). The CDR3 is 14 amino acids. V lost 5 bases and J lost 4, with 14 bases in between. Looked up from germline, CDR1 is LNHDA and CDR2 is SQIVND (reference sequence). CDR3 region: CASSSREQTTEAFF. The CDR3 DNA follows: TGTGCCAGTAGTTCCAGGGAGCAGACCACTGAAGCTTTCTTT.

This clonotype was counted only a few times. This chain joins TRBV20-1 and TRBJ2-4, with 8 bases lining up with TRBD1. Germline V gives CDR1 DFQATT, CDR2 SNEGSKA (reference sequence). V lost 0 bases, J lost 3 bases, and 10 bases stayed unmatched. This CDR3 spans 17 amino acids. The CDR3 region has the DNA TGCAGTGCTAGAGATACGGACAGGGTAGAGGGCAAAAACATTCAGTACTTC. As protein: CSARDTDRVEGKNIQYF.

The chain combines TRBV20-1 with TRBJ2-7, with 8 positions matching TRBD1. The germline V gene has CDR1 DFQATT and CDR2 SNEGSKA (reference sequence). With 5 bases clipped from V and 2 bases from J, the junction kept 8 bases outside the gene matches. The CDR3 sequence is 14 residues long. CDR3 sequence reads: CSADRTGKAYEQYF. The CDR3 region has the DNA TGCAGTGCTGACAGGACAGGGAAAGCCTACGAGCAGTACTTC.

The genes are TRBV28 and TRBJ2-7, with 11 nucleotides matching TRBD1. CDR1 MDHEN and CDR2 SYDVKM come from the germline V gene. There are 14 residues in the CDR3. Trimming cost V 5 bases and J 9 bases; bases outside gene matches: 9. CDR3 region: CASSPWTGGKGQYF. DNA for the CDR3: TGTGCCAGCAGTCCTTGGACAGGGGGCAAGGGGCAGTACTTC.

This clonotype was detected a few times. The V gene is TRBV7-3, the J gene TRBJ2-1, with D unclear. Germline V gene lookup returns CDR1 SGHTA and CDR2 FQGTGA. Trimming removed 1 base at V and 3 bases at J, with 7 bases between. The CDR3 has 14 residues. The CDR3 region has the DNA TGTGCCAGCAGCTTAATGGGCGGCTACAATGAGCAGTTCTTC. It codes for CASSLMGGYNEQFF.

V usage is TRBV7-9 and J usage is TRBJ1-2, with D possibly TRBD1 on 6 matching bases. This CDR3 is 13 amino acids long. V was shortened by 5 bases and J by 4 bases, with 11 bases between the two germline ends. Germline loops: CDR1 SEHNR, CDR2 FQNEAQ (reference sequence). The CDR3 nucleotides are TGTGCCAGCAGCACCACAGGGTCCTATGGCTACACCTTC. Translated, it gives CASSTTGSYGYTF. Variable domain in full (rest from reference TRBV7-9 and TRBJ1-2): DTGVSQNPRHKITKRGQNVTFRCDPISEHNRLYWYRQTLGQGPEFLTYFQNEAQLEKSRLLSDRFSAERPKGSFSTLEIQRTEQGDSAMYLCASSTTGSYGYTFGSGTRLTVV.

This chain uses TRBV12-3 or TRBV12-4 with TRBJ1-5, with 10 bases identical to TRBD1. With V trimmed by 1 base and J by 9 bases, 6 bases remained unmatched. The CDR3 runs 15 residues. The CDR3 DNA reads TGTGCCAGCAGTTTAGATGGGACAGGGGCACTGCCCCAGCATTTT. Its protein is CASSLDGTGALPQHF.

A note on this clonotype: The junction departs from the called germline gene at one end, perhaps through a read error. The J gene is TRBJ1-3, the V gene TRBV6-5, with D unclear. Germline CDR1 reads MNHEY; CDR2 reads SVGAGI. The CDR3 contains 16 residues. CDR3 residues: CASSYRTGSPGNTIYF. The CDR3 DNA is TGTGCAAGCAGTTACCGAACCGGGTCACCGGGAAACACCATATATTTT.

About this clonotype: A clone one base away is much larger, so this may be a read error. This chain links TRBV12-3 or TRBV12-4 with TRBJ2-5; D possibly corresponds to TRBD2 (6 bases). The CDR3 is 15 residues long. CDR3 nucleotide sequence: TGTGCCAGGAGTTTAATTCTAGCGCCTCAAGAGACCCAGTACTTC. Encoded protein: CARSLILAPQETQYF.

V is TRBV30 and J is TRBJ2-2; D not certain. Germline CDR1 reads GTSNPN; CDR2 reads SVGIG (reference sequence). CDR3 length: 14 amino acids. V lost 2 bases, J lost 6 bases, and 13 bases lay in between. CDR3 coding DNA: TGTGCCTGGAGTTTGGGCTTGGGTCCCGGGGAGCTGTTTTTT. This translates into CAWSLGLGPGELFF.

This clonotype has just a few counts. CDR3 sequence: CASSPGPRGGETQYF. The CDR3, as DNA: TGTGCCAGCAGTCCTGGGCCTCGGGGGGGAGAGACCCAGTACTTC. This chain joins TRBV27 and TRBJ2-5; 8 bases are shared with TRBD2. Germline assignment: CDR1 MNHEY and CDR2 SMNVEV (reference sequence). Germline trimming cut 5 bases from V and 4 bases from J; bases unmatched to any gene: 9. This CDR3 is built from 15 residues.

Regarding this clonotype: Germline and junction disagree at one end, which may indicate a read error. This chain uses TRBV2 with TRBJ2-7, with no clear D. This CDR3 spans 16 amino acids. Germline V gene data show CDR1 as SNHLY and CDR2 as FYNNEI. CDR3 bases: TGTGCCAGCTGTGAAGATTTCAAGGGCCTCGCTGCCGAGCAGTACTTC. It is translated as CASCEDFKGLAAEQYF. The full variable domain, rest sourced from reference TRBV2 and TRBJ2-7, is EPEVTQTPSHQVTQMGQEVILRCVPISNHLYFYWYRQILGQKVEFLVSFYNNEISEKSEIFDDQFSVERPDGSNFTLKIRSTKLEDSAMYFCASCEDFKGLAAEQYFGPGTRLTVT.

This clonotype was observed a few times. This sequence joins TRBV25-1 and TRBJ1-3; D call uncertain. Germline-derived CDR1 and CDR2 are MGHDK and SYGVNS. This CDR3 spans 17 amino acids. V was pared by 1 base and J by 2 bases, with 15 bases between. DNA of the CDR3: TGTGCCAGCAGTGAATTCGGGAAAGGCCTTCCTGGAAACACCATATATTTT. As protein: CASSEFGKGLPGNTIYF.

The V call is TRBV29-1, the J call TRBJ1-1, with 9 bases fitting TRBD1. Germline CDR1 reads SQVTM; CDR2 reads ANQGSEA. V lost 7 bases and J lost 6; bases outside the gene matches: 9. This CDR3 contains 13 residues. The CDR3 spells CSADPDRGAEAFF. In DNA, the CDR3 is TGCAGCGCCGATCCGGACAGGGGTGCTGAAGCTTTCTTT.

This chain joins TRBV5-1 and TRBJ1-1, with a tentative D call TRBD1 (6 bases). Germline loops: CDR1 SGHRS, CDR2 YFSETQ. Trimming removed 3 bases at V and 7 bases at J, with 13 bases between. The CDR3 has 13 residues. CDR3 bases: TGCGCCAGCAGCTCCGGGGGGGCACGTGAAGCTTTCTTT. This encodes CASSSGGAREAFF.